Listed below are T cell receptor beta chains from one sample, sequenced in a study of shared clonotypes between healthy human individuals. TCRdb keeps only in-frame clones here, not all; method: immunoSEQ multiplex PCR. Of about 1.1 million clones listed, 75% to 85% are singletons. Sequences were obtained from memory CD4+ T cells from PBMCs. These receptors came from a man between 18 and 35 years old in good health. Some clones in this sample may be carry-over from other donors' samples. Both conserved end residues are part of each CDR3. Fields, in order: V gene, D gene, J gene, clone size, CDR3 DNA, CDR3 protein. D genes are given only for firm matches. Only part of the rows carry a size: once, few, many, or a class if the clone is expanded.

TRBV25-1,TRBD1,TRBJ1-1,NA,TGTGCCAGTCAAACACAGGGGGCCACTGAAGCTTTCTTT,CASQTQGATEAFF
TRBV2,TRBD1,TRBJ2-7,NA,TGTGCCAGCAGTCCTACCGGGACAGGGCAACCTCTGGGGTACTTC,CASSPTGTGQPLGYF
TRBV5-6,NA,TRBJ1-1,NA,TGTGCCAGCAGCTTGGTGGGGGTTGTCACTGAAGCTTTCTTT,CASSLVGVVTEAFF
TRBV19,NA,TRBJ2-5,NA,TGTGCCAGTAGTATTGCTGGGTCGGGGACCCAGTACTTC,CASSIAGSGTQYF
TRBV4-1,TRBD1,TRBJ1-1,many,TGCGCCAGCAGCCAAGAACAACGGACAGGGGGCGGCCCTGAAGCTTTCTTT,CASSQEQRTGGGPEAFF
TRBV7-2,TRBD1,TRBJ2-7,NA,TGTGCCAGCAGCTCACTCCGACAGGGCCCCTACGAGCAGTACTTC,CASSSLRQGPYEQYF
TRBV5-1,TRBD2,TRBJ2-6,NA,TGCGCCAGCAGCCCGGGGGGTAAAGCTGGGGCCAACGTCCTGACTTTC,CASSPGGKAGANVLTF
TRBV10-3,TRBD1,TRBJ2-3,NA,TGTGCCTCCGGGGACAGTGAGGAGACAGATACGCAGTATTTT,CASGDSEETDTQYF
TRBV6-5,NA,TRBJ1-2,NA,TGTGCCAGCAGTTACTCGAACCAGGGCGGTTATGGCTACACCTTC,CASSYSNQGGYGYTF
TRBV30,NA,TRBJ1-2,few,TGTGCCTGGAGTGTACTACGGCTAGGGGACTACTATGGCTACACCTTC,CAWSVLRLGDYYGYTF
TRBV27,TRBD1,TRBJ2-3,NA,TGTGCCAGCAGTCGACGGGACAGTCCCACTAGGACAGATACGCAGTATTTT,CASSRRDSPTRTDTQYF
TRBV30,NA,TRBJ1-5,NA,TGTGCCTGGGAGCTGCACGGGGGCAATCAGCCCCAGCATTTT,CAWELHGGNQPQHF
TRBV23-1,NA,TRBJ2-7,NA,TGCGCCAGCAGTCAATCGAGGCCAGTCTACGAGCAGTACTTC,CASSQSRPVYEQYF
TRBV5-1,NA,TRBJ2-7,NA,TGCGCCAGCAGCTTGGCCGCTACCATGTCATACGAGCAGTACTTC,CASSLAATMSYEQYF
TRBV30,NA,TRBJ1-1,few,TGTGCCTGGAGTTCCCCGGGACTGATGAACACTGAAGCTTTCTTT,CAWSSPGLMNTEAFF
TRBV25-1,NA,TRBJ1-2,NA,TGTGCCAGCAGTGAATTGGGGGCGGTTTATGGCTACACCTTC,CASSELGAVYGYTF